Listed below are T cell receptor beta chains from one sample, sequenced in a study of CD4 and CD8 cells across lung adenocarcinoma regions. Via MiXCR, TCRdb re-called the PCR reads, giving one row per CDR3 protein. This sample has under 10,000 distinct CDR3 sequences, with approximately 48% found just once. Sequencing input: CD4+ T cells from the margin of a lung tumor. The origin of the receptors is a female donor with lung adenocarcinoma. The CD4 and CD8 labels of this study may be unreliable. CDR3s include the opening cysteine and the closing phenylalanine or tryptophan. The order of the fields is V gene, J gene, clone size, D gene, CDR3 protein, CDR3 DNA. The D gene is left open where the match is weak. Clone size, where shown, is once, few, many, or a class for clones that have expanded.

>TRBV6-2/TRBV6-3|TRBJ1-1|few|-
CASSWGGLNTEAFF
TGTGCCAGCAGTTGGGGGGGGCTGAACACTGAAGCTTTCTTT
>TRBV11-1|TRBJ2-5|medium-sized|-
CASSLDVYQETQYF
TGTGCCAGCAGCCTGGACGTGTACCAAGAGACCCAGTACTTC
>TRBV6-2/TRBV6-3|TRBJ2-2|-|TRBD2
CASPKGTSGAGELFF
TGTGCCAGCCCTAAAGGGACTAGCGGGGCCGGGGAGCTGTTTTTT
>TRBV20-1|TRBJ2-1|few|-
CSARDRGSGLANNEQFF
TGCAGTGCTAGGGACAGGGGATCGGGACTAGCCAACAATGAGCAGTTCTTC
>TRBV7-2|TRBJ1-5|few|-
CASSLGGVKDQPQHF
TGTGCCAGCAGCTTAGGCGGGGTAAAGGATCAGCCCCAGCATTTT
>TRBV6-5|TRBJ2-2|-|-
CASSLDVRGEALFF
TGTGCCAGCAGTTTGGACGTACGCGGCGAGGCGCTGTTTTTT
>TRBV6-1|TRBJ2-5|-|-
CASRGPAGRDPDTQYF
TGTGCCAGCAGGGGCCCCGCGGGCCGTGACCCAGATACCCAGTACTTT
>TRBV20-1|TRBJ2-5|few|TRBD2
CSAPSGRDRETQYF
TGCAGTGCACCTAGCGGGAGGGACAGGGAGACCCAGTACTTC
>TRBV27|TRBJ1-2|medium-sized|-
CASSWESDRTNYGYTF
TGTGCCAGCAGTTGGGAATCGGACAGAACTAACTATGGCTACACCTTC
>TRBV7-2|TRBJ2-4|-|-
CASSPGAGALQYF
TGTGCCAGCAGCCCCGGGGCGGGGGCGTTGCAGTACTTC
>TRBV6-1|TRBJ2-5|-|TRBD2
CASSEVLAGGLETQYF
TGTGCCAGCAGTGAAGTTCTAGCGGGGGGGCTAGAGACCCAGTACTTC
>TRBV10-3|TRBJ2-6|many|-
CAVRLAGANVLTF
TGTGCCGTCAGACTAGCTGGGGCCAACGTCCTGACTTTC
>TRBV5-6|TRBJ2-2|few|-
CASSLWDTGELFF
TGTGCCAGCAGCTTGTGGGACACCGGGGAGCTGTTTTTT
>TRBV6-1|TRBJ2-5|-|-
CASSEGWETQFF
TGTGCCAGCAGTGAAGGTTGGGAGACCCAGTTTTTC
>TRBV9|TRBJ1-2|-|TRBD1
CASSVEGRGYYGYTF
TGTGCCAGCAGTGTAGAGGGCAGGGGGTACTATGGCTACACCTTC
>TRBV6-1|TRBJ2-3|once|-
CAGSAGCGQVTQYF
TGTGCGGGCAGCGCGGGGTGTGGCCAAGTTACGCAGTATTTT
>TRBV6-1|TRBJ1-1|medium-sized|-
CASRLIGGREAFF
TGTGCCAGCAGGTTGATTGGGGGACGAGAAGCTTTCTTT
>TRBV6-5|TRBJ2-2|many|-
CASSPGTHTGELFF
TGTGCCAGCAGCCCCGGGACCCATACCGGGGAGCTGTTTTTT
>TRBV7-2|TRBJ2-2|-|-
CASSFLLFGTANTGTLFF
TGTGCCAGCAGCTTCCTTCTTTTCGGGACGGCGAACACAGGGACGCTGTTTTTT
>TRBV6-1|TRBJ2-2|-|-
CASRDNPAVNTETLYF
TGTGCCAGCAGGGACAACCCGGCTGTGAACACCGAGACGCTGTATTTT
>TRBV7-2|TRBJ1-4|-|-
CASSLVGGTARMKKLFF
TGTGCCAGCAGCTTAGTCGGGGGGACGGCTAGAATGAAAAAACTGTTTTTT
>TRBV11-2|TRBJ1-1|-|-
CASSLEAGGGAFF
TGTGCCAGCAGCTTAGAGGCTGGGGGGGGAGCTTTCTTT
>TRBV10-3|TRBJ2-2|-|-
CAIRGEDTGELFF
TGTGCCATCAGGGGGGAAGACACCGGGGAGCTGTTTTTT
>TRBV6-1|TRBJ2-3|-|-
CASRVPGVSTDTQYF
TGTGCCAGCAGAGTACCAGGTGTCAGCACAGATACGCAGTATTTT
>TRBV10-3|TRBJ2-3|-|-
CAGTGGREQDTQYF
TGTGCGGGCACCGGGGGACGGGAACAAGATACGCAGTATTTT
>TRBV6-1|TRBJ2-4|-|-
CARGHGRDEQDIQYF
TGTGCCAGGGGTCACGGGCGGGATGAGCAAGACATTCAGTACTTC
>TRBV14|TRBJ1-6|few|-
CASSQEPGTFRSPLHF
TGTGCCAGCAGCCAAGAACCCGGAACCTTTAGGTCACCCCTCCACTTT
>TRBV6-5|TRBJ1-1|few|-
CASSHSVTMNTEAFF
TGTGCCAGCAGTCACTCAGTTACAATGAACACTGAAGCTTTCTTT
>TRBV6-4|TRBJ2-1|many|TRBD2
CASRRLAGYSYNEQFF
TGTGCCAGCAGACGACTAGCGGGGTACTCCTACAATGAGCAGTTCTTC
>TRBV12-3/TRBV12-4|TRBJ2-7|many|TRBD2
CASSPPLGLAGTPSYEQYF
TGTGCCAGCAGTCCCCCCTTAGGACTAGCGGGTACCCCCTCCTACGAGCAGTACTTC
>TRBV6-1|TRBJ2-2|-|TRBD2
CASSKEGLAYTGEQFF
TGTGCCAGCAGTAAAGAGGGACTAGCGTACACCGGTGAGCAGTTTTTT
>TRBV20-1|TRBJ2-1|-|TRBD2
CSAKGRETHNEQFF
TGCAGTGCGAAGGGGCGGGAGACCCACAATGAGCAGTTCTTC
>TRBV27|TRBJ2-1|many|TRBD2
CASSLGLAGGPGSYNEQFF
TGTGCCAGCAGTTTGGGACTAGCGGGAGGACCGGGCTCCTACAATGAGCAGTTCTTC
>TRBV6-5|TRBJ2-3|medium-sized|-
CASSYSQRATQYF
TGTGCCAGCAGTTACTCGCAGAGGGCTACGCAGTATTTT
>TRBV6-5|TRBJ2-5|-|-
CACGCSGARGETQYF
TGTGCCTGCGGTTGCTCAGGGGCCCGGGGAGAGACCCAGTACTTC
>TRBV6-1|TRBJ1-1|many|-
CASSPKPPGGAEAFF
TGTGCCAGCAGTCCGAAGCCCCCGGGCGGGGCTGAAGCTTTCTTT
>TRBV27|TRBJ2-4|-|-
CASSLLEAKNTQYF
TGTGCCAGCAGTTTACTGGAGGCCAAAAACACTCAGTACTTC
>TRBV6-1|TRBJ2-1|medium-sized|-
CASSEGWGSYNEQFF
TGTGCCAGCAGTGAAGGTTGGGGCAGTTACAATGAGCAGTTCTTC
>TRBV6-5|TRBJ2-3|few|TRBD2
CASSSTGLAGGRRTDTQYF
TGTGCCAGCAGTTCCACCGGACTAGCGGGGGGGCGACGCACAGATACGCAGTATTTT
>TRBV12-3/TRBV12-4|TRBJ2-5|-|-
CASAWLGGRDQDTQYF
TGTGCCAGCGCGTGGCTCGGGGGCAGGGACCAAGATACCCAGTACTTC
>TRBV6-2/TRBV6-3|TRBJ2-3|once|-
CARCRRSGLPSKDTQYF
TGTGCCAGGTGCCGCAGATCGGGGCTGCCAAGCAAAGATACGCAGTATTTC
>TRBV6-5|TRBJ2-1|many|TRBD2
CASNSPAGANNEQFF
TGTGCCAGCAATTCCCCAGCGGGAGCGAACAATGAGCAGTTCTTC
>TRBV6-2/TRBV6-3|TRBJ2-3|-|TRBD2
CASSYSSPGLGGRARDTQYF
TGTGCCAGCAGTTACTCGAGTCCCGGGTTGGGCGGGAGGGCCCGGGATACGCAGTATTTT
>TRBV15|TRBJ1-4|-|-
CATIATGEGREKLFF
TGTGCCACCATCGCGACGGGGGAGGGTCGTGAAAAACTGTTTTTT
>TRBV10-1|TRBJ2-3|-|-
CATELEATDMQYF
TGCGCCACGGAACTAGAAGCTACAGATATGCAGTATTTC
>TRBV7-2|TRBJ2-7|many|TRBD1
CASRTGTGSYEQYF
TGTGCCAGCAGGACCGGGACAGGGTCCTACGAGCAGTACTTC
>TRBV9|TRBJ1-4|-|-
CASSVAGSRNEKLFF
TGTGCCAGCAGCGTAGCAGGGAGTCGGAATGAAAAACTGTTTTTT
>TRBV4-1|TRBJ2-5|many|TRBD2
CASSSLQGSGSLGETQYF
TGCGCCAGCAGCAGCCTGCAGGGTAGCGGGAGTTTGGGAGAGACCCAGTACTTC
>TRBV6-1|TRBJ2-6|medium-sized|-
CASRVVGTLSGANVLTF
TGTGCCAGCAGGGTCGTTGGGACTCTCTCCGGGGCCAACGTCCTGACTTTC
>TRBV6-5|TRBJ2-1|medium-sized|TRBD2
CASSYGSGRAGNNEQFF
TGTGCCAGCAGTTACGGCAGCGGGAGGGCCGGGAACAATGAGCAGTTCTTC
>TRBV4-1|TRBJ2-5|-|TRBD2
CASSQDWTSGRPNQYF
TGCGCCAGCAGCCAAGATTGGACTAGCGGGAGGCCGAACCAGTACTTC
>TRBV6-5|TRBJ2-1|many|TRBD2
CASSSGLARSYNEQFF
TGTGCCAGCAGTTCCGGACTAGCGAGAAGCTACAATGAGCAGTTCTTC
>TRBV10-3|TRBJ2-1|few|-
CAISERDMGNEQFF
TGTGCCATCAGTGAACGGGATATGGGCAATGAGCAGTTCTTC
>TRBV10-1|TRBJ2-5|medium-sized|-
CASSESPGRETQYF
TGCGCCAGCAGTGAGAGTCCGGGTCGGGAGACCCAGTACTTC
>TRBV6-1|TRBJ2-3|-|-
CASSEDGTGVGGSGTDTQYF
TGTGCCAGCAGTGAAGATGGGACGGGGGTCGGGGGCAGTGGCACAGATACCCAGTATTTC
>TRBV6-1|TRBJ2-3|-|-
CASGAGSTDAQYF
TGTGCCAGCGGGGCAGGGAGCACAGATGCGCAGTATTTT
>TRBV10-1|TRBJ2-1|-|-
CASRGASGEQFF
TGCGCCAGCAGGGGGGCCAGCGGTGAGCAGTTCTTC
>TRBV7-2|TRBJ1-1|-|-
CASSPGTWNTEAFF
TGTGCCAGCAGCCCGGGGACATGGAACACTGAAGCTTTCTTT
>TRBV6-1|TRBJ2-2|-|TRBD1
CASSEPGQGTGELFF
TGTGCCAGCAGTGAACCCGGACAGGGGACCGGGGAGCTGTTTTTT